The 21 T cell receptor beta chains listed next were all sequenced from one sample in a study of OX40 agonist ivuxolimab in advanced cancers. TCRdb keeps only in-frame clones here, not all; method: immunoSEQ multiplex PCR. The repertoire holds 60,000 to 80,000 clones, with about 90% as singletons. Sequences were derived from CD4+ or CD8+ T cells sorted from blood, sampled in a trial of the OX40 agonist ivuxolimab. These receptors were taken from an adult with an advanced solid tumor such as melanoma, head and neck, liver or kidney cancer.

The chain combines TRBV28 with TRBJ1-2; no firm D call. This CDR3 spans 13 amino acids. CDR1 is MDHEN, CDR2 SYDVKM, per germline. With 2 bases removed from V and 3 bases from J, the gap between germline ends came to 7 bases. CDR3 DNA: TGTGCCAGCAGTTTAGATCGCGACTATGGCTACACCTTC. Its protein is CASSLDRDYGYTF.

The chain is built from TRBV25-1 and TRBJ1-1; D unclear. This CDR3 region has 12 residues. In germline, CDR1 is MGHDK, CDR2 SYGVNS. V lost 7 bases and J 3 bases, leaving 9 bases between the germline ends. The CDR3 here is CASIRPDTEAFF. The CDR3, as DNA: TGTGCCAGCATTAGACCTGACACTGAAGCTTTCTTT.

This chain joins TRBV19 and TRBJ2-3; D might be TRBD2 (6 bases). Germline V gene data show CDR1 as LNHDA and CDR2 as SQIVND (reference sequence). The CDR3 length is 21 residues. V shed 6 bases and J shed 0 bases, with 31 bases lying between them. This CDR3 reads CASSKTGLRGLTSSSTDTQYF. The CDR3, as DNA: TGTGCCAGTAGCAAGACGGGACTCCGAGGCCTCACCTCCTCAAGCACAGATACGCAGTATTTT.

This CDR3 reads CASSLAPGLAQETQYF. For the CDR3, the DNA is TGCGCCAGCAGCTTGGCCCCGGGTCTGGCACAAGAGACCCAGTACTTC. This chain connects TRBV5-1 to TRBJ2-5, with D uncertain. Germline loops: CDR1 SGHRS, CDR2 YFSETQ. The CDR3 is made up of 16 amino acids. Trimming shortened V by 0 bases and J by 2 bases, and 14 bases separated the two germline ends.

This chain joins TRBV6-6 and TRBJ2-1, with a weak D call TRBD2 (5 bases). V gave up 9 bases and J gave up 9 bases, with 15 bases separating them. The CDR3 consists of 12 residues. Germline values: CDR1 MNHNY, CDR2 SVGAGI (reference sequence). CDR3 in DNA: TGTGCCAGTTCAAATTTAGGGAGTGAGCAGTTCTTC. This translates into CASSNLGSEQFF.

This chain uses TRBV5-1 with TRBJ2-3, with TRBD2 as a possible D gene (6 bases). V was clipped by 0 bases and J by 7 bases, with 18 bases between them. The CDR3 is 16 amino acids. Germline assignment: CDR1 SGHRS and CDR2 YFSETQ. CDR3 protein: CASSLDGGLVEYTQYF. In DNA form, the CDR3 reads TGCGCCAGCAGCTTGGATGGGGGGTTGGTAGAGTATACGCAGTATTTT.

This chain links TRBV5-6 with TRBJ2-7; TRBD2 aligns across 11 bases. Looked up from germline, CDR1 is SGHDT and CDR2 is YYEEEE. Unmatched junction bases numbered 2, after V lost 3 bases and J lost 9 bases. CDR3 length: 12 amino acids. CDR3 sequence (DNA): TGTGCCAGCAGCTCCGGGACTAGCGGGCAGTACTTC. It translates to CASSSGTSGQYF. Complete variable domain (other parts from reference TRBV5-6 and TRBJ2-7): DAGVTQSPTHLIKTRGQQVTLRCSPKSGHDTVSWYQQALGQGPQFIFQYYEEEERQRGNFPDRFSGHQFPNYSSELNVNALLLGDSALYLCASSSGTSGQYFGPGTRLTVT.

The chain uses TRBV4-1 and TRBJ1-2, with no clear D. The V end was cut by 1 base, the J end by 4 bases, with 7 bases between. This CDR3 is built from 13 residues. Germline CDR1 is MGHRA and CDR2 is YSYEKL. The CDR3 region is CASSQAAGYGYTF. The CDR3, as DNA: TGCGCCAGCAGCCAAGCAGCAGGCTATGGCTACACCTTC.

This chain uses TRBV22-1 with TRBJ1-5; the table names TRBD1, a call not compared with the DNA. TRBV22-1 is a documented pseudogene. There are 18 residues in the CDR3. The CDR3 protein is CPGSAQLRTGLSNQPQHF. The CDR3 DNA is TGTCCTGGGAGCGCACAGTTACGGACAGGGCTTAGCAATCAGCCCCAGCATTTT.

The chain couples TRBV2 to TRBJ2-2; TRBD2 is a possible D gene (7 bases). The CDR3 totals 16 residues. V was shortened by 0 bases and J by 7 bases, with 15 bases between the two germline ends. Germline V CDR1 and CDR2: SNHLY, FYNNEI. The CDR3 is CASSEAGGGVGGELFF. DNA for the CDR3: TGTGCCAGCAGTGAAGCGGGAGGGGGAGTCGGCGGGGAGCTGTTTTTT. The full variable domain, in which reference TRBV2 and TRBJ2-2 provide the parts outside the CDR3, is EPEVTQTPSHQVTQMGQEVILRCVPISNHLYFYWYRQILGQKVEFLVSFYNNEISEKSEIFDDQFSVERPDGSNFTLKIRSTKLEDSAMYFCASSEAGGGVGGELFFGEGSRLTVL.

The chain joins TRBV11-2 to TRBJ1-2, with D unresolved. CDR3 length equals 14 residues. Per germline, CDR1 SGHAT and CDR2 FQNNGV. V lost 8 bases and J 2 bases, leaving 15 bases between the germline ends. DNA of the CDR3: TGTGCCAGCTCCCCCGTGGCCTCGAACTATGGCTACACCTTC. Translated, it gives CASSPVASNYGYTF.

The rearrangement links TRBV18 to TRBJ2-1, with 8 positions matching TRBD1. The trim removed 3 bases at V and 0 bases at J, leaving 1 base unmatched. The CDR3 has 15 residues. Germline V CDR1 and CDR2: KGHSH, LQKENI. The CDR3 DNA sequence: TGTGCCAGCTCACCCGGGACAGGCTCCTACAATGAGCAGTTCTTC. The encoded protein is CASSPGTGSYNEQFF.

DNA for the CDR3: TGTGCCAGCAGTGATAGCGGGAGGGCCGCCGGGGAGCTGTTTTTT. Translation: CASSDSGRAAGELFF. The chain is built from TRBV25-1 and TRBJ2-2, with TRBD2 identical over 11 bases. The junction had 3 bases not matched to a gene; V was cut back by 3 bases and J by 6 bases. The germline V gene encodes CDR1 MGHDK and CDR2 SYGVNS. This CDR3 is built from 15 residues.

The chain has TRBV5-1 and TRBJ1-4; D remains ambiguous. CDR1 and CDR2 from the germline V gene are SGHRS and YFSETQ. The CDR3 runs 12 residues. Between the trimmed V and J ends, which lost 0 bases and 6 bases, there was a span of 3 bases. DNA of the CDR3: TGCGCCAGCAGCTTGGAGGATGAAAAACTGTTTTTT. Protein product: CASSLEDEKLFF.

The genes are TRBV7-2 and TRBJ2-7; perhaps D is TRBD1 or TRBD2 (5 bases each). This CDR3 region has 16 residues. Germline CDR1 and CDR2: SGHTA and FQGNSA. V shed 0 bases and J shed 0 bases, with 12 bases lying between them. CDR3 DNA sequence: TGTGCCAGCAGCTTAGCAGGGGCGGGTAACTCCTACGAGCAGTACTTC. Protein: CASSLAGAGNSYEQYF.

The chain recombines TRBV28 with TRBJ1-2, with 9 bases that match TRBD1. Germline V gene lookup returns CDR1 MDHEN and CDR2 SYDVKM. CDR3 length equals 18 residues. V dropped 6 bases and J dropped 4; count of bases not matched to a gene: 18. CDR3 nucleotide sequence: TGTGCCAGCAGCCTGAGGGAGGGACAGGGACTATTTTTCTATGGCTACACCTTC. Translation gives CASSLREGQGLFFYGYTF.

V gene TRBV5-6 combines with J gene TRBJ2-3; the match to TRBD1 covers 7 bases. J gave up 3 bases and V 4 bases, and 8 bases lay outside the gene matches. Germline assignment: CDR1 SGHDT and CDR2 YYEEEE. The CDR3 length is 15 residues. CDR3 residues: CASSKRTGSTDTQYF. CDR3 DNA: TGTGCCAGCAGCAAGAGGACAGGATCGACAGATACGCAGTATTTT.

This chain links TRBV6-4 with TRBJ1-5, with unresolved D. Per germline, CDR1 MRHNA and CDR2 SNTAGT. The V gene lost 6 bases and the J gene lost 4 bases, with 16 bases spanning the gap. This CDR3 contains 15 residues. The CDR3 sequence: CASRTWTAVNQPQHF. Written as DNA, the CDR3 is TGTGCCAGCAGGACCTGGACGGCAGTAAATCAGCCCCAGCATTTT.

This clone has a single count. The chain combines TRBV12-5 with TRBJ1-1; perhaps TRBD1 as D (6 bases). Trimming took off 0 bases at V and 1 base at J, with 12 bases between the two ends. The CDR3 runs to 16 residues. Germline values: CDR1 LGHNT, CDR2 FRNRAP. CDR3 residues: CASGLVIGGGNTEAFF. CDR3 nucleotides: TGTGCTAGTGGTTTGGTAATTGGAGGGGGGAACACTGAAGCTTTCTTT.

The V and J genes are TRBV10-1 and TRBJ2-7; the match to TRBD2 covers 8 bases. This CDR3 contains 16 residues. The V gene's germline CDR1 is WNHNN and CDR2 SYGVQD (reference sequence). V trimming: 4 bases; J trimming: 0 bases; junction bases outside the gene matches: 8. CDR3 in amino acids: CASSGGTRNFSYEQYF. The CDR3 DNA sequence: TGCGCCAGCAGTGGGGGGACTAGGAACTTCTCCTACGAGCAGTACTTC.

The chain is built from TRBV9 and TRBJ1-2; D is possibly TRBD1 (6 bases). The CDR3 runs 14 residues. The germline CDR1 and CDR2 sequences are SGDLS and YYNGEE. The V gene lost 6 bases and the J gene lost 2 bases, with 14 bases spanning the gap. The CDR3 nucleotides read TGTGCCAGCACCCGAACCGGACAGAACTATGGCTACACCTTC. As protein: CASTRTGQNYGYTF.